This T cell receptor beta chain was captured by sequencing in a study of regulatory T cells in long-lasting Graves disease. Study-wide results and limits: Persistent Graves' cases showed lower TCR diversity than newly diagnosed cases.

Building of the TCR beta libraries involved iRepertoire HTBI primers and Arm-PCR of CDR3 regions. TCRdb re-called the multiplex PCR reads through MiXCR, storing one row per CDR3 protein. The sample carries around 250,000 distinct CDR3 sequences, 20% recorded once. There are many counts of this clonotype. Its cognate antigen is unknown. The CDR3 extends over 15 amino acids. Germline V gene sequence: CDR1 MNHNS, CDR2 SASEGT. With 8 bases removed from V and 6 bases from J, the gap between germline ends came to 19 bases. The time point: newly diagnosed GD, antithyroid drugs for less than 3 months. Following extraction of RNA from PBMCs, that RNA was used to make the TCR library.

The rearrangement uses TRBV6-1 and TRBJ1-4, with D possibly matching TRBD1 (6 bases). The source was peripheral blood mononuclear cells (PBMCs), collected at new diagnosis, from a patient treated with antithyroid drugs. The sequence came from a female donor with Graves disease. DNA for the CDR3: TGTGCCAGCCACAACCTTGACCCAGGGGATGAAAAACTGTTTTTT. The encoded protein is CASHNLDPGDEKLFF.